A single sample is the source of the 4 T cell receptor beta chains below, sequenced in a study of blood T cell repertoires in COVID-19 (dated by TCRdb to about 2020). Libraries were prepared through the immunoSEQ multiplex PCR assay. TCRdb obtained this table from immuneACCESS and retained in-frame rearrangements with V and J assigned. These tables miss some clones; where compared with another copy, unresolved V genes account for less than half of the shortfall, and the remainder is unexplained. The sample has about 27,000 clones on record, 75% to 90% of them singletons. Roughly 60% of the sample comes from the top ten. The sample was peripheral blood. Receptor source: a woman aged 80 or over with acute or convalescent COVID-19.

The chain is built from TRBV24-1 and TRBJ2-1; TRBD2 aligns across 7 bases. There are 15 residues in the CDR3. Germline V gene sequence: CDR1 KGHDR, CDR2 SFDVKD. V shed 4 bases and J 2 bases; nucleotides not matched to a gene: 4. The CDR3 DNA reads as TGTGCCACCAGTGACGCGGGGGAAACCTACAATGAGCAGTTCTTC. Its translation is CATSDAGETYNEQFF.

The genes are TRBV6-5 and TRBJ2-7, with D maybe TRBD1 (6 bases). The CDR3 is 15 amino acids. The germline CDR1 and CDR2 sequences are MNHEY and SVGAGI. Trimming left V 5 bases short and J 2 bases short, with 16 bases between. The CDR3: CASSTTGFNPYEQYF. The CDR3 coding sequence is TGTGCCAGCAGTACGACAGGATTCAATCCCTACGAGCAGTACTTC.

The chain joins TRBV25-1 to TRBJ2-2; 8 bases match TRBD2. Germline CDR1 reads MGHDK; CDR2 reads SYGVNS. This CDR3 contains 17 residues. V dropped 6 bases and J dropped 8; count of bases not matched to a gene: 17. The CDR3 loop reads CASRQPGLQAGAGELFF. The CDR3, as DNA: TGTGCCAGCAGGCAACCCGGACTGCAAGCGGGGGCGGGGGAGCTGTTTTTT. The full variable domain, its missing parts supplied by reference TRBV25-1 and TRBJ2-2, is EADIYQTPRYLVIGTGKKITLECSQTMGHDKMYWYQQDPGMELHLIHYSYGVNSTEKGDLSSESTVSRIRTEHFPLTLESARPSHTSQYLCASRQPGLQAGAGELFFGEGSRLTVL.

The gene calls are TRBV6-1 and TRBJ1-4, with D maybe TRBD1 (5 bases). The V gene's germline CDR1 is MNHNS and CDR2 SASEGT. The germline V and J ends were trimmed by 1 base and 6 bases, with 12 bases remaining between them. This CDR3 contains 15 residues. CDR3 in amino acids: CASSEVSGLHEKLFF. CDR3 DNA: TGTGCCAGCAGTGAAGTTTCAGGGTTACATGAAAAACTGTTTTTT.